Listed below are T cell receptor beta chains from one sample, sequenced in a study of T cell responses to AZD1222 COVID-19 vaccine. Repertoires were generated with immunoSEQ multiplex PCR, while TCRdb's copy carries only in-frame clones and drops some. The table lists roughly 70,000 clones, about 80% of them singletons. This sample comprised peripheral blood, obtained 28 days after the second AZD1222 dose. These receptors were obtained from an adult who received the AZD1222 COVID-19 vaccine. The CDR3 runs from the conserved cysteine through the conserved F or W. A D gene is named only where the DNA matches it firmly. Some rows have no size entry. The others give once, few or many, or a class for an expanded clone.

TRBV19	TRBJ2-7	TRBD1	many	TGTGCCAGTAGTATTTCCCATGGACAGGGTTGGTACGAGCAGTACTTC	CASSISHGQGWYEQYF
TRBV13	TRBJ1-2	-	once	TGTGCCAGCAGCCCGATCAGGGGATACGGCTACACCTTC	CASSPIRGYGYTF
TRBV27	TRBJ1-4	-	-	TGTGCCAGCAGTTTAAACCCCCCGACTCTTCCGGGCGGAAAACTGTTTTTT	CASSLNPPTLPGGKLFF
TRBV12-3/TRBV12-4	TRBJ1-2	-	-	TGTGCCAGCAGTTTTACTAACTATGGCTACACCTTC	CASSFTNYGYTF
TRBV7-7	TRBJ2-2	-	-	TGTGCTAGCAGCCGAGACACCAACACCGGGGAGCTGTTTTTT	CASSRDTNTGELFF
TRBV3-1/TRBV3-2	TRBJ2-3	-	few	TGTGCCAGCAGGCGGGACATTAGCACAGATACGCAGTATTTT	CASRRDISTDTQYF
TRBV6-5	TRBJ1-5	-	-	TGTGCCAGCGCACAGACAGGTAGCAATCAGCCCCAGCATTTT	CASAQTGSNQPQHF
TRBV18	TRBJ1-5	-	-	TGTGCCAGCTCACCTTCCTCACTGGCCAATCAGCCCCAGCATTTT	CASSPSSLANQPQHF
TRBV5-1	TRBJ1-1	TRBD1	once	TGCGCCAGCAGCCTATGGACAGGGCAGAACACTGAAGCTTTCTTT	CASSLWTGQNTEAFF
TRBV19	TRBJ2-3	TRBD1	-	TGTGCCAGTAGTATTCCAGGGTGGGGGGACAGGGGCACAGATACGCAGTATTTT	CASSIPGWGDRGTDTQYF
TRBV11-2	TRBJ1-2	-	once	TGTGCCAGCAGCTTAGGAAGACAAGTCTATGGCTACACCTTC	CASSLGRQVYGYTF
TRBV30	TRBJ1-3	-	-	TGTGCCTGGAGTGATGGGGGGCCTGGAAACACCATATATTTT	CAWSDGGPGNTIYF
TRBV28	TRBJ2-6	-	-	TGTGCCAGCAGTTTACCGTTGTACGTTCGCTCTGGGGCCAACGTCCTGACTTTC	CASSLPLYVRSGANVLTF
TRBV21-1	TRBJ2-5	-	-	TGTGCCAGCAGCAAGGCCCGGGGCGGTCTAGAGACCCAGTACTTC	CASSKARGGLETQYF
TRBV19	TRBJ2-7	-	-	TGTGCCAGTAGTTGGGCCAGTTCCTACGAGCAGTACTTC	CASSWASSYEQYF
TRBV5-1	TRBJ2-2	-	-	TGCGCCAGCAGCACATATCTAAGCGGAGACAACACCGGGGAGCTGTTTTTT	CASSTYLSGDNTGELFF
TRBV6-5	TRBJ1-2	-	-	TGTGCCAGCAGTTACTCCATTCCGGGTGGAACCGATGGCTACACCTTC	CASSYSIPGGTDGYTF
TRBV5-1	TRBJ2-3	-	-	TGCGCCAGCAGCTTAAACAGGGACACAGATACGCAGTATTTT	CASSLNRDTDTQYF
TRBV29-1	TRBJ2-4	-	-	TGCAGCGTTGATTGGGAAAACATTCAGTACTTC	CSVDWENIQYF
TRBV5-1	TRBJ2-5	TRBD2	-	TGCGCCAGCAGCTTGCCGACTAGCGGGGGCCCGGAAGAGACCCAGTACTTC	CASSLPTSGGPEETQYF
TRBV6-5	TRBJ2-7	TRBD2	medium-sized	TGTGCCAGCAGTACAAGCGGGGAAATCTACGAGCAGTACTTC	CASSTSGEIYEQYF
TRBV5-1	TRBJ2-4	-	-	TGCGCCAGCAGCCCCCCGACAGTAAACATTCAGTACTTC	CASSPPTVNIQYF
TRBV5-6	TRBJ1-5	-	few	TGTGCCAGCAGCTTTTTTCCGTCTTCGCCCCAGCATTTT	CASSFFPSSPQHF
TRBV6-5	TRBJ2-4	-	-	TGTGCCAGCAGTTACTCGAGAAGACAGACCAAAAACATTCAGTACTTC	CASSYSRRQTKNIQYF
TRBV9	TRBJ2-3	TRBD2	-	TGTGCCAGCAGCGTAGTGGCTAGCGGGGGGGCCGGGACAGATACGCAGTATTTT	CASSVVASGGAGTDTQYF
TRBV11-2	TRBJ2-2	-	-	TGTGCCAGCAGCTTAAGTGGGTCTCAGAACACCGGGGAGCTGTTTTTT	CASSLSGSQNTGELFF
TRBV29-1	TRBJ2-5	-	-	TGCAGCATTAAGGGGGGGGCCAGGGAGACCCAGTACTTC	CSIKGGARETQYF
TRBV4-3	TRBJ2-2	TRBD2	-	TGCGCCAGCAGCCAAGACGGTCCCAAGCTAGCGGGGGGCACCGGGGAGCTGTTTTTT	CASSQDGPKLAGGTGELFF
TRBV6-2/TRBV6-3	TRBJ2-3	-	-	TGTGCCAGCAGTTTCGTGACCGCCCAGCGTACGCAGTATTTT	CASSFVTAQRTQYF
TRBV5-4	TRBJ2-7	TRBD1	-	TGTGCCAGCAGCTCCCAGGGACAGGGGTCCCACGAGCAGTACTTC	CASSSQGQGSHEQYF
TRBV19	TRBJ1-3	-	-	TGTGCCAGTAGCCCCCGTGGGGGTGCAAACACCATATATTTT	CASSPRGGANTIYF
TRBV29-1	TRBJ2-7	TRBD2	-	TGCAGCGTGCAACCGGGACTAGCGGGATATTGGGAGCAGTACTTC	CSVQPGLAGYWEQYF
TRBV5-4	TRBJ1-2	-	-	TGTGCCAGCAGCTTGCAGGGGCGTCTCTATGGCTACACCTTC	CASSLQGRLYGYTF
TRBV25-1	TRBJ1-2	-	-	TGTGCCAGCAGTGACGGACAGTACCTAAGTGGCTACACCTTC	CASSDGQYLSGYTF
TRBV7-9	TRBJ1-5	-	-	TGTGCCAGCAGCTCAAGTTTGGGGGGGGCTAGCAATCAGCCCCAGCATTTT	CASSSSLGGASNQPQHF
TRBV4-1	TRBJ1-5	TRBD1	-	TGCGCCAGCAGCCCGGGACAGGGCGGAGGCAATCAGCCCCAGCATTTT	CASSPGQGGGNQPQHF
TRBV5-1	TRBJ2-5	TRBD2	-	TGCGCCAGCAGCTTGGGGACTAGCAGTGACCAAGAGACCCAGTACTTC	CASSLGTSSDQETQYF
TRBV10-3	TRBJ2-4	-	-	TGTGCCATCAGTGAGGGGCAGCAAAACATTCAGTACTTC	CAISEGQQNIQYF
TRBV7-9	TRBJ2-3	-	once	TGTGCCAGCAGCAAAAGGGACTTTCCAGATACGCAGTATTTT	CASSKRDFPDTQYF
TRBV11-2	TRBJ1-2	TRBD1	-	TGTGCCAGCAGCTCGAGGACAGGGGCGGATGGCTACACCTTC	CASSSRTGADGYTF
TRBV30	TRBJ1-6	-	-	TGTGCCTGCCAGGGGACGGATAATTCACCCCTCCACTTT	CACQGTDNSPLHF
TRBV3-1/TRBV3-2	TRBJ1-2	-	-	TGTGCCAGCAGCTCCGCGGTGTTCAGCTACACCTTC	CASSSAVFSYTF
TRBV18	TRBJ1-6	TRBD1	few	TGTGCCAGCTCACCACCCGGGACAGGGGTTAATTCACCCCTCCACTTT	CASSPPGTGVNSPLHF
TRBV5-1	TRBJ2-5	-	-	TGCGCCAGCAGCTTGGGACGAACGCGGGAGACCCAGTACTTC	CASSLGRTRETQYF
TRBV5-5	TRBJ1-6	TRBD1	-	TGTGCCAGCAGCCGGACGGGACAGTCGGATTCACCCCTCCACTTT	CASSRTGQSDSPLHF
TRBV6-6	TRBJ2-1	TRBD2	few	TGTGCCAGCAGTCCGGGACTAGCGGGGGGGCGTGAGCAGTTCTTC	CASSPGLAGGREQFF
TRBV4-3	TRBJ1-2	-	-	TGCGCCAGCAGCCAAGATCAAGGGTGGGGCTACACCTTC	CASSQDQGWGYTF
TRBV2	TRBJ2-3	TRBD2	few	TGTGCCAGCAGTGAAACCGGGACTATGGAGGAGGATACGCAGTATTTT	CASSETGTMEEDTQYF
TRBV5-1	TRBJ2-5	-	-	TGCGCCAGCAGTTGGACAATCCCGGAGACCCAGTACTTC	CASSWTIPETQYF
TRBV6-5	TRBJ1-1	-	-	TGTGCCAGCAGTTACTCGGAGTCAGACACTGAAGCTTTCTTT	CASSYSESDTEAFF
TRBV29-1	TRBJ2-5	-	-	TGCAGCGTTGAACCCAGCCCTACCCAAATCCAAGAGACCCAGTACTTC	CSVEPSPTQIQETQYF
TRBV4-1	TRBJ1-5	-	-	TGCGCCAGCAGAAGCACAGGAGTCAGCAATCAGCCCCAGCATTTT	CASRSTGVSNQPQHF
TRBV6-1	TRBJ1-3	-	-	TGTGCCAGCAGTGAAGACAGGGCGGACACCATATATTTT	CASSEDRADTIYF
TRBV18	TRBJ2-5	TRBD2	-	TGTGCCAGCTCACCAAGTACGGGCGGGGGAGAGACCCAGTACTTC	CASSPSTGGGETQYF
TRBV5-1	TRBJ1-3	TRBD1	-	TGCGCCAGCAGCTCCCGGGACAGACTCAATGCTGGAAACACCATATATTTT	CASSSRDRLNAGNTIYF
TRBV6-5	TRBJ1-1	TRBD1	-	TGTGCCAGCAGTTACTATCGGACAGGCACCGGGGGAGCTTTCTTT	CASSYYRTGTGGAFF
TRBV5-1	TRBJ1-2	TRBD1	-	TGCGCCAGCAGCTCCCCGAGTGGACAGGTTGCTAACTATGGCTACACCTTC	CASSSPSGQVANYGYTF
TRBV19	TRBJ1-2	-	-	TGTGCCAGTAGCTCGATGGGGGGGCCCTATGGCTACACCTTC	CASSSMGGPYGYTF